This T cell receptor beta chain was profiled in a study of blood T cell repertoires in COVID-19. Overall study: Specimens from acute and convalescent COVID-19 originated in the United States, Italy and Spain.

TCRdb keeps only in-frame clones here, not all; method: immunoSEQ multiplex PCR. The table has 150,000 to 160,000 clones, 75% to 80% seen once; the top ten hold under 2%. This CDR3 contains 16 residues. V was pared by 7 bases and J by 3 bases, with 23 bases between. The germline CDR1 and CDR2 sequences are SGHRS and YFSETQ. This clonotype was sampled from an elderly man with acute or convalescent COVID-19. The chain employs TRBV5-1 and TRBJ2-7; maybe TRBD2 (6 bases). Sequenced sample: peripheral blood. This CDR3 reads CASSPGGSGRGYEQYF. The CDR3, as DNA: TGCGCCAGCTCTCCCGGGGGTTCGGGACGCGGCTACGAGCAGTACTTC.